This TCR beta chain was observed in a study of blood T cell repertoires in COVID-19. Study overall: Both acute and convalescent COVID-19 samples were obtained from the United States, Italy and Spain. PBMCs, B-cell-depleted T cells, or T cells were the source of the cDNA or gDNA that made up the material.

Trimming cost V 0 bases and J 8 bases; bases outside gene matches: 7. The CDR3 extends over 16 amino acids. Per germline, CDR1 SGHRS and CDR2 YFSETQ. Repertoires were generated with immunoSEQ multiplex PCR, while TCRdb's copy carries only in-frame clones and drops some. The table includes roughly 74,000 clones, roughly 86% detected once. Material for sequencing was peripheral blood. The TCR sequence derives from a man between 65 and 85 years old with acute or convalescent COVID-19. The chain carries TRBV5-1 and TRBJ2-1; 11 bases map to TRBD2. The CDR3 spells CASSLDPSGRSDEQFF. The CDR3 nucleotides read TGCGCCAGCAGCTTGGACCCTAGCGGGAGGAGTGATGAGCAGTTCTTC.